The 14 T cell receptor beta chains below come from one sample, sequenced in a study of Graves' ophthalmopathy and Graves' hyperthyroidism. As the template, RNA transcripts were used to amplify TCR beta CDR3 regions. Second-round multiplex PCR came after first-round RT-PCR with HTBI primers. TCRdb re-analysed the multiplex PCR reads in MiXCR, keeping a single row per CDR3 protein. The sample shows more than 150,000 distinct CDR3 sequences, approximately 40% of them seen only once. The sample taken for sequencing was peripheral blood. All receptors come from a woman aged 40 to 50 with Graves' ophthalmopathy.

This clonotype has at least ten counts. The genes are TRBV20-1 and TRBJ2-1, with 7 bases that match TRBD2. This CDR3 has 16 residues. Germline V gene data show CDR1 as DFQATT and CDR2 as SNEGSKA (reference sequence). The ends lost 3 bases at V and 1 base at J; junction bases unmatched: 9. The CDR3 spells CSARPWGAGSYNEQFF. CDR3 nucleotide sequence: TGCAGTGCTAGGCCCTGGGGAGCGGGGTCCTACAATGAGCAGTTCTTC.

The V call is TRBV6-1, the J call TRBJ2-2; 7 nucleotides align to TRBD1. The V and J ends lost 8 bases and 5 bases, in that order; junction bases with no gene match: 5. CDR1 is MNHNS and CDR2 is SASEGT in the germline V gene. The CDR3 has 13 amino acids. The CDR3 loop is CASRFRGTGELFF. For the CDR3, the DNA is TGTGCCAGCCGCTTCAGGGGGACCGGGGAGCTGTTTTTT.

The chain links TRBV6-1 to TRBJ2-5, with 7 bases matching TRBD2. CDR3 length equals 15 residues. Trimming at V came to 3 bases and at J to 5 bases, leaving 9 bases not matched to a gene. The germline gives CDR1 MNHNS, CDR2 SASEGT. The CDR3 bases are TGTGCCAGCAGTGACGGGGGGATTTGGTTGGAGACCCAGTACTTC. Its protein product is CASSDGGIWLETQYF.

This clonotype was seen ten or more times. The chain employs TRBV12-3 or TRBV12-4 and TRBJ1-1; no clear D. This CDR3 region has 13 residues. V lost 7 bases, J lost 1 base, and 10 bases lay in between. CDR3 nucleotide sequence: TGTGCCAGCAACAAAGGTGGGAACACTGAAGCTTTCTTT. Translated: CASNKGGNTEAFF.

This clonotype was observed a few times. The chain has TRBV12-3 or TRBV12-4 and TRBJ2-5, with 9 positions matching TRBD1. This CDR3 region has 13 residues. After removal of 6 bases from V and 4 bases from J, the junction contained 3 bases not matched to a gene. The CDR3 coding sequence is TGTGCCAGCAGAGGGACAGGGCGAGAGACCCAGTACTTC. This translates into CASRGTGRETQYF.

Ten or more counts support this clonotype. The gene calls are TRBV28 and TRBJ1-6; D may be TRBD1 (6 bases). Per the germline V gene, CDR1 is MDHEN and CDR2 is SYDVKM. The CDR3 sequence is 18 residues long. V dropped 1 base and J dropped 0 bases, with 13 bases sitting between them. As DNA, the CDR3 is TGTGCCAGCAGTTTATACAGGGCCCGGAGCTCCTATAATTCACCCCTCCACTTT. Translated, it gives CASSLYRARSSYNSPLHF. Complete variable domain (other parts from reference TRBV28 and TRBJ1-6): DVKVTQSSRYLVKRTGEKVFLECVQDMDHENMFWYRQDPGLGLRLIYFSYDVKMKEKGDIPEGYSVSREKKERFSLILESASTNQTSMYLCASSLYRARSSYNSPLHFGNGTRLTVT.

This clonotype was seen at least ten times. The chain has TRBV6-2 or TRBV6-3 and TRBJ2-7, with 10 bases identical to TRBD2. The V segment lost 7 bases and the J segment 1 base; nucleotides outside the gene matches: 4. The CDR3 is 14 residues long. Germline CDR1 is MNHEY and CDR2 is SVGEGT. CDR3 protein: CASTRTSGSYEQYF. In nucleotides, the CDR3 is TGTGCCAGCACCCGGACTAGCGGTTCCTACGAGCAGTACTTC.

The chain couples TRBV6-1 to TRBJ1-5, with unresolved D. There are 12 residues in the CDR3. V lost 10 bases and J 5 bases, leaving 12 bases between the germline ends. CDR1 and CDR2 (germline): MNHNS, SASEGT. The CDR3 reads CATQLDHQPQHF. CDR3 in DNA: TGTGCCACACAACTGGACCATCAGCCCCAGCATTTT.

The sample holds many counts of this clonotype. This chain uses TRBV28 with TRBJ2-7; D assignment may be TRBD1 or TRBD2 (5 bases each). Trimming pared 5 bases from V and 0 bases from J, leaving 17 bases between. Germline lookup yields CDR1 MDHEN and CDR2 SYDVKM. This CDR3 is built from 16 residues. The CDR3 here is CASSAPGTQSSYEQYF. CDR3 nucleotide sequence: TGTGCCAGCAGTGCCCCCGGGACCCAAAGCTCCTACGAGCAGTACTTC.

In this sample, this clonotype turned up many times. Its ends do not fully match the called genes, so a read error is possible. This sequence joins TRBV28 and TRBJ1-6, with D possibly TRBD1 on 5 matching bases. This CDR3 contains 12 residues. The V gene's germline CDR1 is MDHEN and CDR2 SYDVKM. The CDR3 region is CASSSGLTKTVF. The CDR3, as DNA: TGTGCCAGCAGTTCGGGGCTCACCAAAACCGTCTTT.

The V gene is TRBV7-9, the J gene TRBJ2-5; D is uncertain. The CDR3 is 14 residues long. Germline lookup yields CDR1 SEHNR and CDR2 FQNEAQ (reference sequence). V was pared by 1 base and J by 0 bases, with 6 bases between. The DNA for the CDR3 is TGTGCCAGCAGCTTAGGATGGTACCAAGAGACCCAGTACTTC. Residues: CASSLGWYQETQYF. The full variable domain, with the rest looked up from reference TRBV7-9 and TRBJ2-5, is DTGVSQNPRHKITKRGQNVTFRCDPISEHNRLYWYRQTLGQGPEFLTYFQNEAQLEKSRLLSDRFSAERPKGSFSTLEIQRTEQGDSAMYLCASSLGWYQETQYFGPGTRLLVL.

The V and J genes are TRBV28 and TRBJ2-5; D is perhaps TRBD1 or TRBD2 (5 bases each). This CDR3 contains 14 residues. Trimming removed 1 base at V and 5 bases at J, with 11 bases between. Germline V CDR1 and CDR2: MDHEN, SYDVKM. CDR3 sequence reads: CASSLSLGDETQYF. The CDR3 nucleotides are TGTGCCAGCAGTTTATCTCTAGGGGACGAGACCCAGTACTTC.

This clonotype was picked up many times. This chain connects TRBV4-1 to TRBJ2-7; weak D call: TRBD2 (5 bases). V shed 1 base and J shed 7 bases, with 14 bases lying between them. Per the germline V gene, CDR1 is MGHRA and CDR2 is YSYEKL. The CDR3 is made up of 14 amino acids. The CDR3 protein is CASSQGSSRGEQYF. CDR3 bases: TGCGCCAGCAGCCAAGGATCTAGCCGAGGGGAGCAGTACTTC.

V usage is TRBV28 and J usage is TRBJ2-7; D possibly corresponds to TRBD2 (5 bases). The length of the CDR3 is 21 residues. V was clipped by 4 bases and J by 3 bases, with 34 bases between them. Per germline, CDR1 MDHEN and CDR2 SYDVKM. The CDR3 is CASSSPPGKPEDPKTGYEQYF. For the CDR3, the DNA is TGTGCCAGCAGTTCCCCACCGGGGAAGCCAGAGGACCCAAAAACGGGCTACGAGCAGTACTTC.